These T cell receptor beta chains were read from a single sample in a study of PD-1 blockade in mismatch repair-deficient tumors. The repertoire was sequenced with immunoSEQ multiplex PCR; TCRdb's copy has only in-frame clones and lacks some. The table lists 76,000 or so clones, roughly 80% of them singletons. This material consisted of peripheral blood, taken 44 weeks after starting pembrolizumab. The receptors here all came from an adult with mismatch repair-deficient cancer. The CDR3 runs from the conserved cysteine through the conserved F or W. Fields, in order: D gene, clone size, J gene, CDR3 length, V gene, CDR3 DNA, CDR3 protein. D genes are given only for firm matches. Size tells how often a clone was seen (once, few, many) or the class of an expanded clone, and some rows leave it out.

.	.	TRBJ1-1	16	TRBV11-3	TGTGCCAGCAGCCCTCATGTCGGGCTGGAGAACACTGAAGCTTTCTTT	CASSPHVGLENTEAFF
.	.	TRBJ1-1	14	TRBV10-1	TGCGCCAGCAGTGAGTCGACAGGGAACACTGAAGCTTTCTTT	CASSESTGNTEAFF
.	.	TRBJ2-3	13	TRBV7-9	TGTGCCAGCAGCTTAGCGGGAGCAGATACGCAGTATTTT	CASSLAGADTQYF
TRBD1	.	TRBJ2-3	15	TRBV5-1	TGCGCCAGCGGTTGGGGAGACAGGGGATTTGATACGCAGTATTTT	CASGWGDRGFDTQYF
TRBD1	.	TRBJ1-2	14	TRBV30	TGTGCTTATGCTGGACAGGCACGCAGTGGTGGCTACACCTTC	CAYAGQARSGGYTF
.	.	TRBJ1-4	15	TRBV7-2	TGTGCCAGCAGCTTAGTTAGGGCAGGGAGGGAAAAACTGTTTTTT	CASSLVRAGREKLFF
.	few	TRBJ1-2	13	TRBV5-1	TGCGCCAGCAGCTTGGGTTCGGAGAGAGGCTACACCTTC	CASSLGSERGYTF
TRBD1	few	TRBJ1-1	14	TRBV19	TGTGCCAGTAGTATCCAAACAGGGGACACTGAAGCTTTCTTT	CASSIQTGDTEAFF
TRBD1	.	TRBJ2-7	16	TRBV19	TGTGCCAGTAGTTCGGACGGGACAGCCCAAGGAGGCGAGCAGTACTTC	CASSSDGTAQGGEQYF
TRBD2	.	TRBJ2-1	17	TRBV12-5	TGTGCTAGTGGTTTGGTACTGAGCGGGAGGTTGTACAATGAGCAGTTCTTC	CASGLVLSGRLYNEQFF
.	once	TRBJ2-1	14	TRBV6-5	TGTGCCAGCAGTATCTCCGGGACACCAGGGGAGCAGTTCTTC	CASSISGTPGEQFF
.	.	TRBJ2-2	13	TRBV6-1	TGTGCCAGCAGTGAATTGCGAACAACTGTACTGTTTTTT	CASSELRTTVLFF
TRBD2	.	TRBJ2-3	15	TRBV6-6	TGTGCCAGCGTCCGGACTAGCGGCTTCACAGATACGCAGTATTTT	CASVRTSGFTDTQYF
TRBD1	.	TRBJ2-6	18	TRBV19	TGTGCCAGTAGACTTGGACAGGCGCCCATCTCTGGGGCCAACGTCCTGACTTTC	CASRLGQAPISGANVLTF
.	.	TRBJ1-4	12	TRBV5-6	TGTGCCAGCAGCTCGAACATTGAAAAACTGTTTTTT	CASSSNIEKLFF
.	.	TRBJ2-3	13	TRBV7-8	TGTGCCAGCAGCTTAGTGCTGGCAAATACGCAGTATTTT	CASSLVLANTQYF
.	.	TRBJ1-2	11	TRBV5-1	TGCGCCAGCAGCTTGAGGGGGGGCTACACCTTC	CASSLRGGYTF
.	.	TRBJ2-1	15	TRBV7-7	TGTGCTAGCAGCTTAGATCTAGGCCTAGCCAATGAGCAGTTCTTC	CASSLDLGLANEQFF
.	.	TRBJ2-3	14	TRBV13	TGTGCCAGCAGCTCGGCGGGACCCCCGGATACGCAGTATTTT	CASSSAGPPDTQYF
TRBD2	.	TRBJ2-7	14	TRBV5-6	TGTGCCAGCAGCTCGGGACTAGGCCACTACGAGCAGTACTTC	CASSSGLGHYEQYF
.	few	TRBJ1-5	15	TRBV2	TGTGCCAGCAGCTCCCGTGGCAGGAACAATCAGCCCCAGCATTTT	CASSSRGRNNQPQHF
TRBD1	.	TRBJ2-7	15	TRBV11-2	TGTGCCAGCAGCTCGACCGGGACAGGGGTCCACGAGCAGTACTTC	CASSSTGTGVHEQYF
.	.	TRBJ1-5	13	TRBV29-1	TGCAGCGTTGCCGGGAATCCCCTCCAGCCCCAGCATTTT	CSVAGNPLQPQHF
TRBD1	.	TRBJ2-3	14	TRBV19	TGTGCCAGTAGTTTCCAGGGGGCACAAGATACGCAGTATTTT	CASSFQGAQDTQYF
.	few	TRBJ2-3	13	TRBV29-1	TGCAGCGTTTTGGGGCCCAGCACAGATACGCAGTATTTT	CSVLGPSTDTQYF
.	.	TRBJ2-1	13	TRBV5-1	TGCGCCAGCAGCTACCAGCGGGACAATGAGCAGTTCTTC	CASSYQRDNEQFF
.	.	TRBJ1-2	15	TRBV6-5	TGTGCCAGCAGCCCCCCCTCTGGAGGGCCATATGGCTACACCTTC	CASSPPSGGPYGYTF
TRBD1	.	TRBJ2-7	14	TRBV5-4	TGTGCCAGCAGCTTTGGACAGGGCTCGTACGAGCAGTACTTC	CASSFGQGSYEQYF
.	.	TRBJ2-7	15	TRBV19	TGTGCCAGTAGTATGGAGGTTGCGGTTGGGTACGAGCAGTACTTC	CASSMEVAVGYEQYF
TRBD2	.	TRBJ2-1	14	TRBV11-1	TGTGCCAGCAGCACGGCGGGAGCCTACAATGAGCAGTTCTTC	CASSTAGAYNEQFF
.	.	TRBJ2-3	13	TRBV12-5	TGTGCTAGTGGCCTCCTTTCCACAGATACGCAGTATTTT	CASGLLSTDTQYF
.	.	TRBJ1-2	13	TRBV27	TGTGCCAGCAGTTTAAGCGGTTTCTATGGCTACACCTTC	CASSLSGFYGYTF
.	.	TRBJ2-7	15	TRBV5-6	TGTGCCAGCAGCTTGGGTTTGAGGGGGTTCTACGAGCAGTACTTC	CASSLGLRGFYEQYF
TRBD1	.	TRBJ1-1	14	TRBV5-1	TGCGCCAGCAGCTGGGGGACAGCTAGCACTGAAGCTTTCTTT	CASSWGTASTEAFF
.	.	TRBJ2-5	13	TRBV30	TGTGCCTGGAGTCGGCGGGGAGGAGAGACCCAGTACTTC	CAWSRRGGETQYF
.	.	TRBJ2-5	13	TRBV30	TGTGCCTGGGAGAGGGGGTTCCAAGAGACCCAGTACTTC	CAWERGFQETQYF
.	.	TRBJ1-1	13	TRBV6-1	TGTGCCAGCAGTGAACGGATGAACACTGAAGCTTTCTTT	CASSERMNTEAFF
.	.	TRBJ2-5	13	TRBV13	TGTGCCAGCAGCCCTCGCCTAGGGGAGACCCAGTACTTC	CASSPRLGETQYF
.	.	TRBJ2-3	15	TRBV27	TGTGCCAGCAGTTTCGGCCAGTTTGCCACAGATACGCAGTATTTT	CASSFGQFATDTQYF
.	.	TRBJ1-1	12	TRBV30	TGTGCCTGGAGTGTACAGTCGGGGAGGGCTTTCTTT	CAWSVQSGRAFF
.	.	TRBJ2-7	13	TRBV4-3	TGCGCCAGCAGCCAAGGGCGGGGCGAAGAGCAGTACTTC	CASSQGRGEEQYF
TRBD1	.	TRBJ2-7	15	TRBV7-3	TGTGCCAGCAGCTTAACGGGACAGGGATACGGCGAGCAGTACTTC	CASSLTGQGYGEQYF
.	.	TRBJ1-1	15	TRBV5-8	TGTGCCAGCAGCTTGATGGGACTGCTGAACACTGAAGCTTTCTTT	CASSLMGLLNTEAFF